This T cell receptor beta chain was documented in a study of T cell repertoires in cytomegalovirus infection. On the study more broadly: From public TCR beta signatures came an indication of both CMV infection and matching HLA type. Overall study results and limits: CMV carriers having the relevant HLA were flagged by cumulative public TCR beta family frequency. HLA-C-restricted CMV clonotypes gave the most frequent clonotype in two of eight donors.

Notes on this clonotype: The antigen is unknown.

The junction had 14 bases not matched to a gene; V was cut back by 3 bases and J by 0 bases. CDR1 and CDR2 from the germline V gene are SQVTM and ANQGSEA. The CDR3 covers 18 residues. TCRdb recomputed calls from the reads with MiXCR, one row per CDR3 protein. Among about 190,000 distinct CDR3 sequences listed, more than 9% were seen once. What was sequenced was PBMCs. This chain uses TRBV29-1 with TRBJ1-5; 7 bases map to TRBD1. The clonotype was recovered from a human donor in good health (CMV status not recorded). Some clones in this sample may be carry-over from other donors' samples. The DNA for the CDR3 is TGCAGCGTTGACATATCATCCGGGACAGAGAATAGCAATCAGCCCCAGCATTTT. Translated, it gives CSVDISSGTENSNQPQHF.